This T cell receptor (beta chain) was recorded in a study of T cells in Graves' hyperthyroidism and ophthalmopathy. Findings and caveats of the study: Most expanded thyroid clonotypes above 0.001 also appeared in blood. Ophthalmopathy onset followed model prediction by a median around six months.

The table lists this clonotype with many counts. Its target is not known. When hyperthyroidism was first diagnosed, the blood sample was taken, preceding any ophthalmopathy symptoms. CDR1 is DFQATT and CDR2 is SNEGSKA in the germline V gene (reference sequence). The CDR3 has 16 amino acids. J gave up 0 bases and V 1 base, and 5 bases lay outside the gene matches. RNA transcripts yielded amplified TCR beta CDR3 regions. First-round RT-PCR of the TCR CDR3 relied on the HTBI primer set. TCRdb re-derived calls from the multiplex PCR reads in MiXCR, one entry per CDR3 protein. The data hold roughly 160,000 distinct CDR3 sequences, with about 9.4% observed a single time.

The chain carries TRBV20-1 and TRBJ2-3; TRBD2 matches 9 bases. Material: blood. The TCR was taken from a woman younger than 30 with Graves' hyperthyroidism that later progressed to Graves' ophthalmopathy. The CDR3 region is CSARAPSGASTDTQYF. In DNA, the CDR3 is TGCAGTGCTAGAGCTCCTAGCGGGGCTAGCACAGATACGCAGTATTTT.